This entry features one TCR beta chain sequence. What it recognizes is unknown. These data belong to a study of T cells after yellow fever vaccination. Overall study findings and caveats: Peaking on day 5 versus 15, the secondary response was faster but weaker. Researchers noted that a small share of clonotypes showed up in both CD4 and CD8 compartments.

One entry per CDR3 protein results from TCRdb running MiXCR on the 5' RACE reads. This table holds 500,000 to 650,000 distinct CDR3 sequences, about 14% found once. V lost 6 bases, J lost 1 base, and 13 bases lay in between. CDR3 length equals 15 residues. The sample in question was PBMCs, obtained on the day of the yellow fever booster vaccination. This TCR came from a young man who received the YFV17D yellow fever vaccine. V and J are TRBV12-3 or TRBV12-4 and TRBJ1-5; D is ambiguous. Written as DNA, the CDR3 is TGTGCCAGCAGCCGACACTCACCGAGCAATCAGCCCCAGCATTTT. As protein: CASSRHSPSNQPQHF.